Listed below are T cell receptor beta chains from one sample, sequenced in a study of regulatory T cells in long-lasting Graves disease. TCRdb re-called the multiplex PCR reads with MiXCR, one entry per CDR3 protein. Found here are some 460,000 distinct CDR3 sequences, 16% of them singletons; the top ten hold less than 15%. This sample was shared with a second study, whose subject was T cells in Graves' hyperthyroidism and ophthalmopathy.

This sample comprised peripheral blood mononuclear cells (PBMCs), obtained at new diagnosis, from a patient treated with antithyroid drugs. Receptor source: a middle-aged man with Graves disease. CDR3s include the opening cysteine and the closing phenylalanine or tryptophan. The order of the fields is V gene, J gene, D gene, clone size, CDR3 protein, CDR3 DNA. D genes are given only for firm matches. A clone size is listed for some rows: how often the clone was seen (once, few, many), or a class if it is expanded.

TRBV28,TRBJ2-7,NA,many,CASSLLYRGGSEQYF,TGTGCCAGCAGTTTATTGTATAGGGGGGGTTCCGAGCAGTACTTC
TRBV10-1,TRBJ2-3,NA,NA,CASSEVSAWEDTQYF,TGCGCCAGCAGTGAGGTATCAGCTTGGGAGGATACGCAGTATTTT
TRBV10-3,TRBJ2-1,TRBD2,once,CATTGTSGRAYYNEQFF,TGTGCCACCACCGGGACTAGCGGGAGGGCCTACTACAATGAGCAGTTCTTC
TRBV20-1,TRBJ1-6,NA,NA,CSARVGQVHSPLHF,TGCAGTGCTAGAGTAGGCCAGGTTCATTCACCCCTCCACTTT
TRBV20-1,TRBJ1-5,NA,many,CSARGDGQNQPQHF,TGCAGTGCTAGAGGGGACGGCCAAAATCAGCCCCAGCATTTT
TRBV19,TRBJ2-4,NA,NA,CASSMEGGRLDKNIQYF,TGTGCCAGTAGTATGGAAGGAGGGCGATTGGACAAAAACATTCAGTACTTC
TRBV7-9,TRBJ2-1,NA,NA,CASSPEGLGNEQFF,TGTGCCAGCAGCCCAGAGGGGTTAGGGAATGAGCAGTTCTTC
TRBV20-1,TRBJ1-5,NA,many,CSAPNKRHPGDQPQHF,TGCAGTGCCCCCAACAAGAGACACCCGGGAGATCAGCCCCAGCATTTT
TRBV28,TRBJ1-2,NA,many,CASSTTGYGYTF,TGTGCCAGCAGTACAACAGGGTATGGCTACACCTTC
TRBV20-1,TRBJ2-7,NA,many,CSANRPQSSYEQYF,TGCAGTGCTAATCGTCCCCAGAGCTCCTACGAGCAGTACTTC
TRBV27,TRBJ1-1,NA,many,CASNILPLDGKTNTEAFF,TGTGCCAGCAATATCCTACCACTCGACGGTAAGACGAACACTGAAGCTTTCTTT
TRBV6-2/TRBV6-3,TRBJ1-2,NA,many,CASSATTNYGYTF,TGTGCCAGCAGCGCGACAACTAACTATGGCTACACCTTC
TRBV2,TRBJ2-1,NA,many,CASSEVLTSYNEQFF,TGTGCCAGCAGTGAAGTCCTAACCTCCTACAATGAGCAGTTCTTC
TRBV5-1,TRBJ1-2,TRBD1,NA,CASSPPGTAINYGYTF,TGCGCCAGCAGCCCTCCCGGGACAGCTATTAACTATGGCTACACCTTC
TRBV28,TRBJ2-1,TRBD1,many,CASSSGGAVNEQFF,TGTGCCAGCAGTTCAGGGGGCGCGGTCAATGAGCAGTTCTTC
TRBV28,TRBJ1-5,NA,NA,CASSSSFDSLSNQPQHF,TGTGCCAGCAGTTCCTCCTTTGACAGTCTGAGCAATCAGCCCCAGCATTTT
TRBV27,TRBJ2-1,NA,many,CASSLPAGGEQFF,TGTGCCAGCAGTTTACCGGCTGGGGGTGAGCAGTTCTTC
TRBV7-3,TRBJ2-1,NA,many,CASSTHSSASYNEQFF,TGTGCCAGCAGCACACACTCTAGCGCGTCCTACAATGAGCAGTTCTTC
TRBV28,TRBJ1-1,NA,NA,CASSELFRDTEAFF,TGTGCCAGCAGTGAGTTGTTTAGGGACACTGAAGCTTTCTTT
TRBV12-3/TRBV12-4,TRBJ2-7,NA,many,CASSLAVSSYEQYF,TGTGCCAGCAGTTTAGCGGTTAGCTCCTACGAGCAGTACTTC
TRBV29-1,TRBJ1-1,TRBD1,many,CSVEPQGASEAFF,TGCAGCGTTGAACCCCAGGGGGCCTCTGAAGCTTTCTTT
TRBV20-1,TRBJ2-7,TRBD2,many,CSTTGTSGSNRDEQYF,TGCAGCACTACCGGGACTAGCGGGAGTAATCGCGACGAGCAGTACTTC
TRBV6-1,TRBJ2-7,TRBD2,NA,CASKLAGGPYEQYF,TGTGCCAGCAAACTAGCGGGAGGGCCCTACGAGCAGTACTTC
TRBV11-2,TRBJ2-7,NA,few,CASSQDPGTLSYEQYF,TGTGCCAGCAGCCAAGACCCCGGGACGCTAAGCTACGAGCAGTACTTC
TRBV28,TRBJ2-1,TRBD1,NA,CASSLPRDSGPLF,TGTGCCAGCAGTTTGCCCCGGGACAGCGGCCCGCTCTTC
TRBV5-1,TRBJ2-1,TRBD2,many,CASSSPGTSGKSSYNEQFF,TGCGCCAGCAGCTCCCCAGGGACTAGCGGAAAGAGCTCCTACAATGAGCAGTTCTTC
TRBV7-9,TRBJ2-2,NA,many,CASILFNTGELFF,TGTGCCAGCATCTTATTTAACACCGGGGAGCTGTTTTTT
TRBV30,TRBJ1-2,NA,many,CAWSLEETGYGYTF,TGTGCCTGGAGCCTCGAGGAAACGGGCTATGGCTACACCTTC